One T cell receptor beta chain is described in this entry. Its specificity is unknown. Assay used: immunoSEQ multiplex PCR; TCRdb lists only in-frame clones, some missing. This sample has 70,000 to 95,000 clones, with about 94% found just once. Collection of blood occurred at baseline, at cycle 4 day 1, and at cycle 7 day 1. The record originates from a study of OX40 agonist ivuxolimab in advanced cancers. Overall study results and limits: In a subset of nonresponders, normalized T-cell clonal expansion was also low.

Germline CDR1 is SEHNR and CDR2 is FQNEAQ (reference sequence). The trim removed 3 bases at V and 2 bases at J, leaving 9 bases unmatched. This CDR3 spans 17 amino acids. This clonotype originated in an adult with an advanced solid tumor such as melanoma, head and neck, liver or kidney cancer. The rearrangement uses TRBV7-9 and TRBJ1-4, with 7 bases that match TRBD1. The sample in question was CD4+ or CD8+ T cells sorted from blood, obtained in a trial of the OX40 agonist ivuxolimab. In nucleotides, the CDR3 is TGTGCCAGCAGCTTGTGGTCAGGGGGGATGACTAATGAAAAACTGTTTTTT. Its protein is CASSLWSGGMTNEKLFF.